Shown below are 23 T cell receptor beta chains from a single sample sequenced in a study of T-cell reconstitution after alpha-beta-depleted transplantation in children. No antigens are known for them. As it was prepared, the TCRbeta library received unique molecular identifiers. TCRdb redid the calling of the PCR reads with MiXCR, one entry per CDR3 protein. The table includes fewer than 350,000 distinct CDR3 sequences, 6.5% to 9% detected once. Findings and caveats of the study: After one year, T-cell counts and TCRbeta diversity mostly came from new T cells.

The material was peripheral blood, obtained 360 days after TCRalphabeta/CD19-depleted stem cell transplant. The origin of the receptors is a female patient aged 2 to 10 who had a stem cell transplant for Fanconi anemia, so the T cells may come from the graft donor.

The V and J genes are TRBV3-1 and TRBJ2-5; D is uncertain. From germline, CDR1 is LGHDT and CDR2 YNNKEL (reference sequence). This CDR3 comprises 13 residues. Trimming pared 4 bases from V and 4 bases from J, leaving 10 bases between. This chain's CDR3 is CASSRVFPETQYF. CDR3 bases: TGTGCCAGCAGCCGGGTCTTTCCAGAGACCCAGTACTTC.

The rearrangement uses TRBV3-1 and TRBJ2-4; 7 bases are a match to TRBD2. V was clipped by 2 bases and J by 1 base; unmatched bases: 17. CDR3 length: 20 amino acids. Germline CDR1 is LGHDT and CDR2 is YNNKEL (reference sequence). The CDR3 DNA reads TGTGCCAGCAGCCAATTTGGCTTTACAGGCAGCGGGATCGCCAAAAACATTCAGTACTTC. This translates into CASSQFGFTGSGIAKNIQYF.

The chain uses TRBV6-2 or TRBV6-3 and TRBJ2-7; 7 positions match TRBD1. From germline, CDR1 is MNHEY and CDR2 SVGEGT. V was pared by 5 bases and J by 5 bases, with 12 bases of the junction left unmatched. There are 15 residues in the CDR3. CDR3 coding DNA: TGTGCCAGCAGTGGAAAGGGGGCTCCTGCGGACGAGCAGTACTTC. It codes for CASSGKGAPADEQYF.

CDR3 region: CSASTGPGYTF. CDR3 nucleotides: TGCAGTGCTTCGACAGGTCCTGGCTACACCTTC. The chain recombines TRBV20-1 with TRBJ1-2, with D maybe TRBD1 (6 bases). CDR3 length equals 11 residues. V was cut by 5 bases and J by 7 bases, with 11 bases left in between. The germline V gene encodes CDR1 DFQATT and CDR2 SNEGSKA (reference sequence).

This clonotype was seen a handful of times. The chain combines TRBV9 with TRBJ1-2; D gene uncertain. The CDR3 covers 15 residues. Trimming took 0 bases from V and 4 from J, leaving 13 bases between them. Germline V gene lookup returns CDR1 SGDLS and CDR2 YYNGEE. The CDR3 bases are TGTGCCAGCAGCGTAGGAGGCCCGGGTTCCTATGGCTACACCTTC. Translating it yields CASSVGGPGSYGYTF.

This chain joins TRBV27 and TRBJ1-5, with TRBD1 matching 7 bases. Germline V CDR1 and CDR2: MNHEY, SMNVEV (reference sequence). There are 13 residues in the CDR3. V was pared by 6 bases and J by 4 bases, with 3 bases of the junction left unmatched. This CDR3 is CASSWTGNQPQHF. The CDR3 region has the DNA TGTGCCAGCAGCTGGACAGGTAATCAGCCCCAGCATTTT.

As for this clonotype: A read error may be the cause here, since a much bigger clone is one base away. V gene TRBV7-8 combines with J gene TRBJ2-7, with D hard to call. Trimming shortened V by 8 bases and J by 0 bases, and 14 bases separated the two germline ends. The CDR3 has 14 amino acids. CDR1 and CDR2 (germline): SGHVS, FQNEAQ. The CDR3 sequence: CASAVTAVSYEQYF. The CDR3 nucleotides are TGTGCCAGCGCCGTTACGGCCGTCTCCTACGAGCAGTACTTC.

The sample holds many counts of this clonotype. This sequence joins TRBV20-1 and TRBJ2-3; 11 nucleotides align to TRBD2. This CDR3 spans 15 amino acids. Germline V gene sequence: CDR1 DFQATT, CDR2 SNEGSKA (reference sequence). With V trimmed by 6 bases and J by 5 bases, 10 bases remained unmatched. CDR3 amino acids: CSAADTGTSGDTQYF. CDR3 nucleotide sequence: TGCAGTGCCGCCGACACCGGGACTAGCGGAGATACGCAGTATTTT.

At least ten counts were recorded for this clonotype. This chain links TRBV7-2 with TRBJ2-7; possibly TRBD1 or TRBD2 for D (5 bases each). Germline lookup yields CDR1 SGHTA and CDR2 FQGNSA. V dropped 8 bases and J dropped 5 bases, with 16 bases sitting between them. The CDR3 length is 13 residues. CDR3 coding DNA: TGTGCCAGCTCCTATTCCAGGGACCACGAGCAGTACTTC. Its protein product is CASSYSRDHEQYF.

This clonotype was recorded many times. The chain recombines TRBV20-1 with TRBJ2-2; perhaps TRBD1 as D (7 bases). With 6 bases removed from V and 5 bases from J, the gap between germline ends came to 13 bases. This CDR3 is 13 amino acids long. CDR1 DFQATT and CDR2 SNEGSKA come from the germline V gene (reference sequence). CDR3 sequence reads: CSASTGRTGELFF. The CDR3 nucleotides are TGCAGTGCGTCGACAGGGAGGACCGGGGAGCTGTTTTTT.

The V and J genes are TRBV9 and TRBJ1-1; the D gene is possibly TRBD1 (5 bases). Germline V gives CDR1 SGDLS, CDR2 YYNGEE. Trimming cost V 0 bases and J 6 bases, with 12 bases left between them. This CDR3 comprises 14 residues. CDR3 amino acids: CASSVVGGESEAFF. DNA of the CDR3: TGTGCCAGCAGCGTAGTGGGGGGAGAGTCTGAAGCTTTCTTT.

This clonotype was seen ten or more times. The chain has TRBV7-9 and TRBJ2-7, with 7 positions matching TRBD1. V lost 3 bases to trimming and J lost 2 bases; unmatched junction nucleotides: 10. The germline gives CDR1 SEHNR, CDR2 FQNEAQ (reference sequence). The CDR3 contains 16 residues. The CDR3 region is CASSFLMPGGTYEQYV. CDR3 coding DNA: TGTGCCAGCAGCTTTCTTATGCCAGGGGGTACCTACGAGCAGTACGTC.

This clonotype was observed at least ten times. The DNA of the CDR3 is TGTGCCAGCAGTTTATATCTAGCGGGGCCTCAAGAGACCCAGTACTTC. Translated: CASSLYLAGPQETQYF. This chain connects TRBV28 to TRBJ2-5, with 9 positions matching TRBD2. The CDR3 has 16 residues. J lost 2 bases, V lost 1 base, and 5 bases had no gene match. The germline CDR1 and CDR2 sequences are MDHEN and SYDVKM. Combining the CDR3 with reference TRBV28 and TRBJ2-5 gives the whole variable domain DVKVTQSSRYLVKRTGEKVFLECVQDMDHENMFWYRQDPGLGLRLIYFSYDVKMKEKGDIPEGYSVSREKKERFSLILESASTNQTSMYLCASSLYLAGPQETQYFGPGTRLLVL.

This clonotype came up many times. The chain couples TRBV15 to TRBJ2-1; 13 bases are a match to TRBD2. Germline lookup yields CDR1 LNHNV and CDR2 YYDKDF (reference sequence). This CDR3 spans 16 amino acids. The V gene end was trimmed by 5 bases and the J gene end by 4 bases; junction bases not matched to a gene: 5. CDR3 bases: TGTGCCACCAGCCCTCGGACTAGCGGGAGTTACAATGAGCAGTTCTTC. It codes for CATSPRTSGSYNEQFF.

This chain uses TRBV5-1 with TRBJ2-3; 10 positions agree with TRBD2. This CDR3 comprises 17 residues. The V and J ends lost 0 bases and 4 bases, in that order; junction bases with no gene match: 8. CDR1 SGHRS and CDR2 YFSETQ come from the germline V gene. The CDR3 sequence: CASSLVASGSGPDTQYF. CDR3 coding DNA: TGCGCCAGCAGCTTGGTGGCTAGCGGGAGTGGGCCAGATACGCAGTATTTT.

In its sample, this clonotype was seen many times. The chain links TRBV7-2 to TRBJ1-2, with unresolved D. The CDR3 has 15 amino acids. Deletions cut 1 base from V and 3 bases from J, with 12 bases between. The V gene's germline CDR1 is SGHTA and CDR2 FQGNSA. CDR3 sequence reads: CASSLERQIYYGYTF. The DNA of the CDR3 is TGTGCCAGCAGCTTAGAGCGTCAGATTTACTATGGCTACACCTTC.

This clonotype was counted ten times or more. The V call is TRBV11-3, the J call TRBJ2-1, with D uncertain. Germline values: CDR1 SGHNT, CDR2 YENEEA. CDR3 length: 13 residues. Trimming took off 2 bases at V and 3 bases at J, with 5 bases between the two ends. The CDR3 reads CASSLNSYNEQFF. CDR3 in DNA: TGTGCCAGCAGCTTAAACAGCTACAATGAGCAGTTCTTC.

This clonotype was picked up many times. The chain combines TRBV15 with TRBJ2-5, with 7 bases aligning to TRBD1. The CDR3 extends over 14 amino acids. V shed 3 bases and J 2 bases; nucleotides not matched to a gene: 3. The germline V gene has CDR1 LNHNV and CDR2 YYDKDF (reference sequence). The CDR3, as DNA: TGTGCCACCAGCAGGGACAGGACACAAGAGACCCAGTACTTC. Protein product: CATSRDRTQETQYF. Using reference TRBV15 and TRBJ2-5 for the parts outside the CDR3, the full variable domain is DAMVIQNPRYQVTQFGKPVTLSCSQTLNHNVMYWYQQKSSQAPKLLFHYYDKDFNNEADTPDNFQSRRPNTSFCFLDIRSPGLGDTAMYLCATSRDRTQETQYFGPGTRLLVL.

Only a few counts were recorded for this clonotype. The chain carries TRBV6-1 and TRBJ2-7; D possibly corresponds to TRBD1 (6 bases). V was clipped by 6 bases and J by 6 bases, with 15 bases between them. The CDR3 sequence is 13 residues long. Germline V gives CDR1 MNHNS, CDR2 SASEGT. The DNA of the CDR3 is TGTGCCAGCAGACGTACAGGGAACTCCGAGCAGTACGTC. Translating gives CASRRTGNSEQYV.

This clonotype occurred many times. The genes are TRBV20-1 and TRBJ1-2, with a weak D call TRBD1 (5 bases). The CDR3 extends over 14 amino acids. Per germline, CDR1 DFQATT and CDR2 SNEGSKA (reference sequence). V lost 3 bases and J lost 4, with 15 bases in between. The CDR3 DNA sequence: TGCAGTGCTAGTGAAGGCTTCGGGGGCTATGGCTACACCTTC. The encoded protein is CSASEGFGGYGYTF.

There are many counts of this clonotype. The chain uses TRBV7-8 and TRBJ2-5; TRBD1 matches at 7 bases. From germline, CDR1 is SGHVS and CDR2 FQNEAQ. V was pared by 3 bases and J by 0 bases, with 4 bases of the junction left unmatched. CDR3 size: 15 residues. The CDR3 region is CASSLGQSYQETQYF. In DNA form, the CDR3 reads TGTGCCAGCAGCTTGGGACAGTCTTACCAAGAGACCCAGTACTTC.

This clonotype came up many times. V is TRBV5-5 and J is TRBJ2-3, with D perhaps TRBD1 (6 bases). Germline V lookup: CDR1 SGHKS, CDR2 YYEKEE (reference sequence). This CDR3 has 14 amino acids. Deletions cut 2 bases from V and 5 bases from J, with 12 bases between. For the CDR3, the DNA is TGTGCCAGCAGCTTATTGGGGGCTAAAGATACGCAGTATTTT. Translating it yields CASSLLGAKDTQYF.

The table lists this clonotype with many counts. V gene TRBV7-3 combines with J gene TRBJ2-2; 8 nucleotides agree with TRBD1. Germline values: CDR1 SGHTA, CDR2 FQGTGA. The V gene end was trimmed by 5 bases and the J gene end by 4 bases; junction bases not matched to a gene: 15. The CDR3 sequence is 18 residues long. The CDR3, as DNA: TGTGCCAGCAGCCCCCACTTCGGACAGGGTGTAATCACCGGGGAGCTGTTTTTT. Residues: CASSPHFGQGVITGELFF. Supplemented by reference TRBV7-3 and TRBJ2-2, the full variable domain reads GAGVSQTPSNKVTEKGKYVELRCDPISGHTALYWYRQSLGQGPEFLIYFQGTGAADDSGLPNDRFFAVRPEGSVSTLKIQRTERGDSAVYLCASSPHFGQGVITGELFFGEGSRLTVL.